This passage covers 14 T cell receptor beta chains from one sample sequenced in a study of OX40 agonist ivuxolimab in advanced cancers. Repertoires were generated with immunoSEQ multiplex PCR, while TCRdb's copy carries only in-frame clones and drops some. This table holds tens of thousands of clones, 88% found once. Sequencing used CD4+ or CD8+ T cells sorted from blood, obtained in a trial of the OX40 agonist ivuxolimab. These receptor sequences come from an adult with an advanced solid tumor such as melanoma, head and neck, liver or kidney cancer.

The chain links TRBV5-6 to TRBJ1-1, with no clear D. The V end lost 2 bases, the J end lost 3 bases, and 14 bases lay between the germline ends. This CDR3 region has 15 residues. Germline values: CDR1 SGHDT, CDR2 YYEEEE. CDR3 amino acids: CASSFFGRAYTEAFF. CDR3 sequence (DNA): TGTGCCAGCAGCTTTTTTGGGAGGGCGTACACTGAAGCTTTCTTT.

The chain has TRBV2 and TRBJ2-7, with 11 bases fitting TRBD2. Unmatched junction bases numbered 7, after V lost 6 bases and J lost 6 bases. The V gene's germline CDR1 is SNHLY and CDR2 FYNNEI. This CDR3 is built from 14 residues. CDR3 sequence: CASRRLAGIGEQYF. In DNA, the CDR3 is TGTGCCAGCAGGCGACTAGCGGGAATCGGCGAGCAGTACTTC.

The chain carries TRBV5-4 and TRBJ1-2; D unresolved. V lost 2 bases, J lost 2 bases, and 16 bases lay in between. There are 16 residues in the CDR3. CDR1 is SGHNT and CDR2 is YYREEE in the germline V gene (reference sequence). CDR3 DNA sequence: TGTGCCAGCAGCTTCGGTGGCCGCCTGGGAAACTATGGCTACACCTTC. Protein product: CASSFGGRLGNYGYTF.

CDR3: CASSIQGGNQPQHF. For the CDR3, the DNA is TGTGCCAGTAGTATTCAGGGAGGAAATCAGCCCCAGCATTTT. This chain uses TRBV19 with TRBJ1-5, with D tentatively TRBD1 (5 bases). This CDR3 is built from 14 residues. V lost 3 bases to trimming and J lost 4 bases, with 10 bases between them. CDR1 LNHDA and CDR2 SQIVND come from the germline V gene (reference sequence).

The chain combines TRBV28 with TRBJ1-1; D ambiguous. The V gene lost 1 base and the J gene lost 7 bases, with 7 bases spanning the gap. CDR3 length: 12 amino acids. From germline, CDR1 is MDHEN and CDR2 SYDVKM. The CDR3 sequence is CASSLSQNEAFF. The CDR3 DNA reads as TGTGCCAGCAGTTTATCTCAAAATGAAGCTTTCTTT.

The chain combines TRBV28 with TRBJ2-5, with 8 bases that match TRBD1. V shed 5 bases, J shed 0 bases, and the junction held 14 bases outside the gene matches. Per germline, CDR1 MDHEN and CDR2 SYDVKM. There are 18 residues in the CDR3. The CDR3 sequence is CASSTLGQGAHNQETQYF. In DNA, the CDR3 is TGTGCCAGCAGTACGCTGGGGCAGGGGGCCCATAACCAAGAGACCCAGTACTTC.

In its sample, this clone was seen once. The CDR3 spells CAGTSGRASYNEQFF. CDR3 DNA: TGTGCCGGTACGAGCGGGAGGGCCTCCTACAATGAGCAGTTCTTC. This chain connects TRBV7-9 to TRBJ2-1, with 10 bases that match TRBD2. Germline lookup yields CDR1 SEHNR and CDR2 FQNEAQ (reference sequence). J was trimmed by 0 bases and V by 11 bases; bases with no gene match: 7. The CDR3 is made up of 15 amino acids.

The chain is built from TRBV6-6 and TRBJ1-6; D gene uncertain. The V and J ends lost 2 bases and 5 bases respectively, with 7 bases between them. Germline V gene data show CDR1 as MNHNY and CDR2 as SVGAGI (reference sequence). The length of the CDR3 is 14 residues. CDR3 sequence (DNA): TGTGCCAGCAGTTACAGGGTAGATAATTCACCCCTCCACTTT. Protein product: CASSYRVDNSPLHF.

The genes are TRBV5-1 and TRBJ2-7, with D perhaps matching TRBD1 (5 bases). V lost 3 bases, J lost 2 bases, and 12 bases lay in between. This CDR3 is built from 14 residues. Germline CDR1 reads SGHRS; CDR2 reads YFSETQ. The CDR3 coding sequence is TGCGCCAGCAGCTCGACGACGGACACCTACGAGCAGTACTTC. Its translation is CASSSTTDTYEQYF.

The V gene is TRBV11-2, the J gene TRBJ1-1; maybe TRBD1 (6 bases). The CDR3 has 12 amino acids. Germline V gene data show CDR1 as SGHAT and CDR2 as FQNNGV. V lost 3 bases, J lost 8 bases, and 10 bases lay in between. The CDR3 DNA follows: TGTGCCAGCAGCTTGGGGGGGCTCGAAGCTTTCTTT. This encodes CASSLGGLEAFF.

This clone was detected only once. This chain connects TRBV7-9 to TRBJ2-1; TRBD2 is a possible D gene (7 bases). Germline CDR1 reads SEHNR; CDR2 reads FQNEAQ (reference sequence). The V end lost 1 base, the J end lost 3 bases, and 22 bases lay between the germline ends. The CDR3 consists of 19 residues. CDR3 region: CASSLVNIRGRANYNEQFF. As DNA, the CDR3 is TGTGCCAGCAGCTTAGTTAATATTAGGGGGAGGGCCAACTACAATGAGCAGTTCTTC.

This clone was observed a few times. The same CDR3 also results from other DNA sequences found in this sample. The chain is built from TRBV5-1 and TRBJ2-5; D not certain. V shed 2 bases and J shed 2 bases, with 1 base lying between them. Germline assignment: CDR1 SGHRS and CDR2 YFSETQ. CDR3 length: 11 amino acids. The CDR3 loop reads CASSLQETQYF. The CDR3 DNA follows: TGCGCCAGCAGCTTACAAGAGACCCAGTACTTC. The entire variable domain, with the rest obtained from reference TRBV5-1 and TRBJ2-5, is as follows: KAGVTQTPRYLIKTRGQQVTLSCSPISGHRSVSWYQQTPGQGLQFLFEYFSETQRNKGNFPGRFSGRQFSNSRSEMNVSTLELGDSALYLCASSLQETQYFGPGTRLLVL.

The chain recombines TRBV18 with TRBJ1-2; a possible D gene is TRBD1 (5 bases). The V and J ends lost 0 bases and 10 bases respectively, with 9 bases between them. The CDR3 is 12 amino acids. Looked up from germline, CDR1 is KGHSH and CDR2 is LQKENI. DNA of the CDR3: TGTGCCAGCTCACCACCTTTAGGGACCTACACCTTC. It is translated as CASSPPLGTYTF.

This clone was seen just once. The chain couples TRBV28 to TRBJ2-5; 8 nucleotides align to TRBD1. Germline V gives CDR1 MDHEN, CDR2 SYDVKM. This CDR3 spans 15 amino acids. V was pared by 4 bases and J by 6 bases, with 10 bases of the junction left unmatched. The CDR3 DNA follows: TGTGCCAGCAGTTCCACTGGACAGGGTTTGAAGACCCAGTACTTC. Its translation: CASSSTGQGLKTQYF. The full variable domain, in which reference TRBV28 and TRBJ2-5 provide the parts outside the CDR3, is DVKVTQSSRYLVKRTGEKVFLECVQDMDHENMFWYRQDPGLGLRLIYFSYDVKMKEKGDIPEGYSVSREKKERFSLILESASTNQTSMYLCASSSTGQGLKTQYFGPGTRLLVL.